One sample yielded the 13 T cell receptor beta chains listed below, sequenced in a study of technical replicates of blood from four donors. This table comes from immunoSEQ multiplex PCR, and its TCRdb copy is limited to in-frame clones, with some not included. Of fewer than 80,000 clones in the sample, roughly 90% were seen once. The material sequenced was PBMCs. All receptors come from a human donor in good health. Some clones in this sample may be carry-over from other donors' samples.

This clone has only one observation. This chain links TRBV21-1 with TRBJ2-3; the DNA was not used to check the table's D call, TRBD2. TRBV21-1 is classified as a pseudogene. The CDR3 covers 18 residues. Here the CDR3 DNA reads TGTGCCAGCAGCAAAGTGGCAGGACTAGCGGGAGGTGTAGATACGCAGTATTTT. This codes for CASSKVAGLAGGVDTQYF.

The chain combines TRBV9 with TRBJ2-4; weak D call: TRBD2 (6 bases). Germline-derived CDR1 and CDR2 are SGDLS and YYNGEE. The CDR3 is 19 residues long. V was cut by 0 bases and J by 4 bases, with 23 bases left in between. For the CDR3, the DNA is TGTGCCAGCAGCGTAGCCCAGGGCAAACTCGCGGGGATAAAAAACATTCAGTACTTC. It translates to CASSVAQGKLAGIKNIQYF.

In its sample, this clone was seen once. This chain connects TRBV4-2 to TRBJ2-5, with 10 bases matching TRBD2. Germline V lookup: CDR1 LGHNA, CDR2 YNFKEQ. With V trimmed by 0 bases and J by 1 base, 14 bases remained unmatched. The CDR3 sequence is 20 residues long. CDR3 amino acids: CASSQDRSSGGISSQETQYF. CDR3 DNA sequence: TGTGCCAGCAGCCAAGATCGGAGTAGCGGGGGGATATCCTCCCAAGAGACCCAGTACTTC.

The chain combines TRBV14 with TRBJ2-2; 8 bases are shared with TRBD2. The CDR3 length is 17 residues. The germline V gene has CDR1 SGHDN and CDR2 FVKESK. V lost 4 bases and J lost 5; bases outside the gene matches: 12. CDR3 sequence (DNA): TGTGCCAGCAGCCTTTCCCGACGGGAGGGTTGTACCGGGGAGCTGTTTTTT. Its protein is CASSLSRREGCTGELFF.

This clone was seen just once. The chain joins TRBV13 to TRBJ2-1, with 9 positions matching TRBD2. Trimming cost V 8 bases and J 5 bases; bases outside gene matches: 7. The CDR3 spans 14 residues. The germline V gene has CDR1 PRHDT and CDR2 FYEKMQ (reference sequence). The CDR3 nucleotides read TGTGCCAGCGCAAGCGGGGGGTCTAACAATGAGCAGTTCTTC. This sequence encodes CASASGGSNNEQFF.

The CDR3 sequence is CASSYTPGSSPLHF. For the CDR3, the DNA is TGTGCCAGCAGTTACACCCCGGGGAGTTCACCCCTCCACTTT. This chain joins TRBV6-5 and TRBJ1-6; D is unclear. Germline V lookup: CDR1 MNHEY, CDR2 SVGAGI. Trimming stripped 2 bases from V and 9 bases from J, with 11 bases between. The CDR3 totals 14 residues.

This chain joins TRBV11-2 and TRBJ2-7; 9 nucleotides agree with TRBD2. The germline V gene encodes CDR1 SGHAT and CDR2 FQNNGV. The CDR3 consists of 13 residues. The V and J ends lost 5 bases and 13 bases, in that order; junction bases with no gene match: 12. Here the CDR3 reads CASSRLAGGWLYF. The CDR3 DNA follows: TGTGCCAGCAGCCGGCTTGCGGGGGGGTGGTTATACTTC.

The gene calls are TRBV29-1 and TRBJ1-2, with D hard to call. The germline V gene has CDR1 SQVTM and CDR2 ANQGSEA. Trimming shortened V by 4 bases and J by 6 bases, and 6 bases separated the two germline ends. This CDR3 has 10 residues. CDR3 bases: TGCAGCGTTGCGGCGGATGGCTACACCTTC. Amino acids: CSVAADGYTF.

The chain uses TRBV7-5 and TRBJ2-7; the table's D call of TRBD1 was not tested on the DNA. TRBV7-5 is shown as a pseudogene. The CDR3 has 13 residues. CDR3 loop: CVRTRAGGYEQYF. Here the CDR3 DNA reads TGTGTCAGAACCAGGGCAGGGGGGTACGAGCAGTACTTC.

This rearrangement joins TRBV30 to TRBJ2-3; possible D gene TRBD2, 6 bases. The germline V and J ends were trimmed by 2 bases and 6 bases, with 18 bases remaining between them. CDR3 length: 15 amino acids. The germline CDR1 and CDR2 sequences are GTSNPN and SVGIG (reference sequence). CDR3 loop: CAWSLKGRLVDTQYF. CDR3 bases: TGTGCCTGGAGTCTCAAGGGGAGACTAGTCGATACGCAGTATTTT. The full variable domain, rest sourced from reference TRBV30 and TRBJ2-3, is SQTIHQWPATLVQPVGSPLSLECTVEGTSNPNLYWYRQAAGRGLQLLFYSVGIGQISSEVPQNLSASRPQDRQFILSSKKLLLSDSGFYLCAWSLKGRLVDTQYFGPGTRLTVL.

The chain is built from TRBV10-2 and TRBJ2-7; 9 bases match TRBD2. The CDR3 sequence is 19 residues long. V shed 10 bases and J 3 bases; nucleotides not matched to a gene: 25. Germline CDR1 and CDR2: WSHSY and SAAADI. Here the CDR3 reads CATKSHTELAGDTGYEQYF. CDR3 coding DNA: TGCGCCACCAAATCACACACAGAATTAGCGGGAGATACAGGCTACGAGCAGTACTTC.

This chain connects TRBV10-2 to TRBJ2-1, with TRBD1 matching over 10 bases. The CDR3 runs 16 residues. V gave up 6 bases and J gave up 7 bases; unmatched junction bases: 12. Germline V gene lookup returns CDR1 WSHSY and CDR2 SAAADI. DNA of the CDR3: TGCGCCAGCAGGACGACCGACAGGGGGCTCGATAATGAGCAGTTCTTC. This translates into CASRTTDRGLDNEQFF.

This chain connects TRBV6-5 to TRBJ1-1; possibly TRBD1 for D (5 bases). CDR3 length: 14 residues. Between the trimmed V and J ends, which lost 6 bases and 11 bases, there was a span of 22 bases. Germline V gene sequence: CDR1 MNHEY, CDR2 SVGAGI. CDR3 DNA sequence: TGTGCCAGCAGCCTCAGCAGGGAGGGGTTCGGTGCTTTCTTT. This gives the protein CASSLSREGFGAFF.